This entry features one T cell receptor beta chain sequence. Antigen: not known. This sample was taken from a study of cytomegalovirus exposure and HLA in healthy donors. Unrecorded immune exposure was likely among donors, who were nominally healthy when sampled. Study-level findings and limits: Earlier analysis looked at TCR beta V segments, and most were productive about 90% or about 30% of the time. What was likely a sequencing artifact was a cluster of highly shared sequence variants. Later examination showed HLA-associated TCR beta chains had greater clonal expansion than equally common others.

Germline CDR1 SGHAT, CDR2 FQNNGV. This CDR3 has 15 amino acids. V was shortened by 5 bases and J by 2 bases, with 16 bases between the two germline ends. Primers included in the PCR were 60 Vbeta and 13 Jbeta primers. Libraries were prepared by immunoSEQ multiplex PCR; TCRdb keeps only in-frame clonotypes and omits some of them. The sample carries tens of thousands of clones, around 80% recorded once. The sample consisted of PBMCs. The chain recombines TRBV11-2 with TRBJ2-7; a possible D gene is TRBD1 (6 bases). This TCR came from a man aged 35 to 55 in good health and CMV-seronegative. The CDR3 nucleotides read TGTGCCAGCAGCACAGTAACTACAGGGACCTACGAGCAGTACTTC. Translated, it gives CASSTVTTGTYEQYF.